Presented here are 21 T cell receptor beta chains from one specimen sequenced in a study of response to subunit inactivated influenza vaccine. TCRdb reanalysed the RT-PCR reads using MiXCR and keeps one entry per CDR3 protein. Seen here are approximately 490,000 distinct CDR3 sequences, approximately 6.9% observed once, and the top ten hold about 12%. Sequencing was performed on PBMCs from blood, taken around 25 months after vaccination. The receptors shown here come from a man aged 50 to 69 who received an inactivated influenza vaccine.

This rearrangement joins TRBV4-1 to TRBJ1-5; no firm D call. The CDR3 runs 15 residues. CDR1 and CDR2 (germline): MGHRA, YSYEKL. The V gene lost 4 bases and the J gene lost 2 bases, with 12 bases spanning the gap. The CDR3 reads CASSRSPAGNQPQHF. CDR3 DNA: TGCGCCAGCAGCCGGTCCCCCGCGGGCAATCAGCCCCAGCATTTT.

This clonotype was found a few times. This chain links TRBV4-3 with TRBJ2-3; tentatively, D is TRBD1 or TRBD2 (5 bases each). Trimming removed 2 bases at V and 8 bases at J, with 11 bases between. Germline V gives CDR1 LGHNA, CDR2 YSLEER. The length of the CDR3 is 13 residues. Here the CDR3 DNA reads TGCGCCAGCAGCCAACATACTAGGGGTACGCAGTATTTT. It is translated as CASSQHTRGTQYF.

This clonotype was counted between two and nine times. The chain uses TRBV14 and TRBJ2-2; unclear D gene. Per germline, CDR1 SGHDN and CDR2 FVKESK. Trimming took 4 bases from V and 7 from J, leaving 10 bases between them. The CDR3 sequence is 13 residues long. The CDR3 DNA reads TGTGCCAGCAGCCGCTACTCAGGCGGGGAGCTGTTTTTT. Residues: CASSRYSGGELFF.

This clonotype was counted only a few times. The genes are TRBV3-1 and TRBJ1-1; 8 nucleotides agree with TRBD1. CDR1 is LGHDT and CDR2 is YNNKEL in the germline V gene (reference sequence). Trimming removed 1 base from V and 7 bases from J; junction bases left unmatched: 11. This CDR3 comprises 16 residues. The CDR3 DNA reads TGTGCCAGCAGCCAAGCTAAATGGGGACAGGTCGGTGAAGCTTTCTTT. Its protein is CASSQAKWGQVGEAFF.

The CDR3 here is CASSSDDFCYEQYF. As DNA, the CDR3 is TGTGCCAGCAGCTCGGATGATTTCTGCTACGAGCAGTACTTC. This chain links TRBV21-1 with TRBJ2-7. TRBV21-1 is listed as a pseudogene. CDR3 size: 14 residues.

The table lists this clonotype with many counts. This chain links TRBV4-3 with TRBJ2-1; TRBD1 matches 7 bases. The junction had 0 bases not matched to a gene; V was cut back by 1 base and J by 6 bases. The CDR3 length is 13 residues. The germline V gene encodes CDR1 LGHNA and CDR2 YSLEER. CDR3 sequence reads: CASSQAGGNEQFF. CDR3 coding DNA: TGCGCCAGCAGCCAAGCAGGGGGCAATGAGCAGTTCTTC.

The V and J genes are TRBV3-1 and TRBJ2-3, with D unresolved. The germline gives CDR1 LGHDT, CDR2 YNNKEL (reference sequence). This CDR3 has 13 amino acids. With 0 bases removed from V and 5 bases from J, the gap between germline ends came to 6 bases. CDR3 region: CASSQDSEDTQYF. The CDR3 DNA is TGTGCCAGCAGCCAAGATTCCGAAGATACGCAGTATTTT.

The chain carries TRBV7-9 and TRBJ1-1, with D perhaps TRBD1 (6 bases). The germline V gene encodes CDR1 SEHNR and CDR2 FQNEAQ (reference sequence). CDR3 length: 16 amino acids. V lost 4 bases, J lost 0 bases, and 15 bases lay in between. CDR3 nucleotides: TGTGCCAGCAGCTCTCATACAGGGCCGATGAACACTGAAGCTTTCTTT. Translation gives CASSSHTGPMNTEAFF. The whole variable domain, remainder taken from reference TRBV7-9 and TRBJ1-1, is DTGVSQNPRHKITKRGQNVTFRCDPISEHNRLYWYRQTLGQGPEFLTYFQNEAQLEKSRLLSDRFSAERPKGSFSTLEIQRTEQGDSAMYLCASSSHTGPMNTEAFFGQGTRLTVV.

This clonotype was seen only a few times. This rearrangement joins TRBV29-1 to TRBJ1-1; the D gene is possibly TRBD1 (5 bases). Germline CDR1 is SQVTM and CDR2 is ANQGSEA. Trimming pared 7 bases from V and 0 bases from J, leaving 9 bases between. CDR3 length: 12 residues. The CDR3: CSAMTVNTEAFF. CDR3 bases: TGCAGCGCAATGACAGTGAACACTGAAGCTTTCTTT.

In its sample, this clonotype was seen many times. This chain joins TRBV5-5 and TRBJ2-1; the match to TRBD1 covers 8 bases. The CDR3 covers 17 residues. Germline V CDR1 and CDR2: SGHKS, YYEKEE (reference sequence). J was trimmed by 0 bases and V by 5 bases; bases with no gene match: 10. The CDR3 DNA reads TGTGCCAGCAGAGAAAGCAGGGGGCCTAGCTCCTACAATGAGCAGTTCTTC. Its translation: CASRESRGPSSYNEQFF. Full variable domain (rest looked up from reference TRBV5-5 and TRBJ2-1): DAGVTQSPTHLIKTRGQQVTLRCSPISGHKSVSWYQQVLGQGPQFIFQYYEKEERGRGNFPDRFSARQFPNYSSELNVNALLLGDSALYLCASRESRGPSSYNEQFFGPGTRLTVL.

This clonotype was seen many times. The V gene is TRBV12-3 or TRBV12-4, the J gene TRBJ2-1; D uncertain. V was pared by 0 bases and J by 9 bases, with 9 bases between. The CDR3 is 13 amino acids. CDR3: CASSLARQSEQFF. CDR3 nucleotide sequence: TGTGCCAGCAGTTTAGCGCGGCAAAGTGAGCAGTTCTTC.

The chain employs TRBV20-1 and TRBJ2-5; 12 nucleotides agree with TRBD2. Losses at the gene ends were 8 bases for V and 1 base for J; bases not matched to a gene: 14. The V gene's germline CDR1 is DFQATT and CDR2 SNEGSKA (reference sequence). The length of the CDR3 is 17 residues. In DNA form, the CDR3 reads TGCAGTACCCTACGGGCAGAGACTAGCGGGGGCCAAGAGACCCAGTACTTC. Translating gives CSTLRAETSGGQETQYF.

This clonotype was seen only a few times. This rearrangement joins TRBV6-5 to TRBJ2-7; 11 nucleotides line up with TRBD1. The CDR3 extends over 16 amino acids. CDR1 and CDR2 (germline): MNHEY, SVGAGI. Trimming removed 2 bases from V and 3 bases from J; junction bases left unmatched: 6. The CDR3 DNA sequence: TGTGCCAGCAGTTACGATCTCGGGACAGGGGGCTACGAGCAGTACTTC. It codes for CASSYDLGTGGYEQYF.

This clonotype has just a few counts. CDR3 sequence: CSARAPGGLNTGELFF. The CDR3 nucleotides read TGCAGTGCTAGAGCCCCAGGGGGCCTAAACACCGGGGAGCTGTTTTTT. The V call is TRBV20-1, the J call TRBJ2-2; 8 nucleotides match TRBD1. Losses at the gene ends were 1 base for V and 2 bases for J; bases not matched to a gene: 6. CDR1 is DFQATT and CDR2 is SNEGSKA in the germline V gene (reference sequence). The CDR3 totals 16 residues.

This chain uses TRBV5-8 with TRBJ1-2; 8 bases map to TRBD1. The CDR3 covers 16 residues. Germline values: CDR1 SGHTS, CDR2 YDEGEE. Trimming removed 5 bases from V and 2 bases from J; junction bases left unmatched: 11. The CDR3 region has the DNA TGTGCCAGCAGTATCGGGACAGGCGGATCGAACTATGGCTACACCTTC. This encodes CASSIGTGGSNYGYTF.

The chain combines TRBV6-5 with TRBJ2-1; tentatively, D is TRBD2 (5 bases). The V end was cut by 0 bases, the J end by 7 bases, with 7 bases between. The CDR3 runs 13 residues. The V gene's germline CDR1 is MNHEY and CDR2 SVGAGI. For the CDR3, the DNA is TGTGCCAGCAGTTACTCGTCGGGGAATGAGCAGTTCTTC. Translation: CASSYSSGNEQFF.

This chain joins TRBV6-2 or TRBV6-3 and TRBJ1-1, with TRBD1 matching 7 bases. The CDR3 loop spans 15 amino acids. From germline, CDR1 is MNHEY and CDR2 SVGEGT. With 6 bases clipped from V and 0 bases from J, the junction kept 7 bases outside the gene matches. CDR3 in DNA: TGTGCCAGCAGGCTACAGGGGAACTTGAACACTGAAGCTTTCTTT. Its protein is CASRLQGNLNTEAFF.

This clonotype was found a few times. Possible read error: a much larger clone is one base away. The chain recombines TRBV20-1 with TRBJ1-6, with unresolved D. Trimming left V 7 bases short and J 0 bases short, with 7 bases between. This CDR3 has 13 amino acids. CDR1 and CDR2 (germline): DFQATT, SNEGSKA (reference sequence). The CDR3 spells CSVGSSYNSPLHF. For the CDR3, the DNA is TGCAGTGTGGGGAGCTCCTATAATTCACCCCTCCACTTT.

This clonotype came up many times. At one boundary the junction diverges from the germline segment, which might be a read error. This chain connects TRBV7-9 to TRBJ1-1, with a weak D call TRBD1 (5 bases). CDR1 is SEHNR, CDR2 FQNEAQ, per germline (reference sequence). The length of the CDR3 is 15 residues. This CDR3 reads CASSLAGAMNTEAFF. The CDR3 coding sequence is TGCGCCAGCAGCTTGGCCGGGGCAATGAACACTGAAGCTTTCTTT.

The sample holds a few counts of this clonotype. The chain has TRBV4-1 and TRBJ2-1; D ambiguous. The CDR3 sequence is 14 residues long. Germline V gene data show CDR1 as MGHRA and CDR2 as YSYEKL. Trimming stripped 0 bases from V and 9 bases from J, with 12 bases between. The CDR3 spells CASSQDLVIGEQFF. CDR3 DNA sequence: TGCGCCAGCAGCCAAGATCTCGTTATCGGTGAGCAGTTCTTC.

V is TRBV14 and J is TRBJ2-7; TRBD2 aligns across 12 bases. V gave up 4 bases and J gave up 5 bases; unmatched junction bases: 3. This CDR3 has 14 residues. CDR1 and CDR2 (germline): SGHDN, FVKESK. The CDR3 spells CASSLLAGGNEQYF. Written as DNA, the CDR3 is TGTGCCAGCAGCCTACTAGCGGGGGGTAACGAGCAGTACTTC.